The TCR beta chain under discussion was sequenced for a study of neurological immune-mediated disorders (dated by TCRdb to between 2017 and 2020). In the study overall: Peripheral blood TCR-beta repertoires from patients with HTLV-I-associated myelopathy (HAM/TSP), patients with multiple sclerosis, and healthy controls were compared in the study using UMI-based sequencing. The cohort was made up of 60 to 75 subjects, consisting of roughly 15 HAM/TSP patients, some 34 multiple sclerosis patients and 20 healthy controls. Alongside PBMC samples, the set of 106 TCR-beta libraries contained longitudinal samples, technical triplicates, and paired CD4+ and CD8+ T-cell subsets that had been sorted. Paper-wide results and their limitations: Expanded clones from different subjects shared no identical CDR3 amino acid sequences, which suggests that TCR-beta repertoires were private in all groups. TCR clonal expansion was highest in HAM/TSP patients and lowest in MS patients, with MS patients falling below even healthy controls.

The sample holds many counts of this clonotype. Its antigen remains unidentified. Base qualities are missing; no much larger clone stands one base away. V ends up 8 bases short and J 3 bases short, with an unmatched junction base count of 12. The CDR3, cysteine through phenylalanine, is 15 amino acids long. Only the CDR3 part of the read is kept: 45 bases, read in frame from the first base. CDR1 and CDR2, per the germline V gene, are SGHVS and FQNEAQ. cDNA was synthesized by template-switch 5'RACE using a primer carrying a 10-nucleotide random unique molecular identifier by which each TCR transcript was tagged. Over 180 million TCR-beta sequences, covering 15-18 subjects, were produced in each sequencing run. The RNeasy kit was used to extract total RNA. The KAPA Real-time Library Amplification kit was used to amplify TCR-beta VDJ regions with primers targeting the TCR constant region and the 5'RACE anchor. A first PCR added sample indexes and Illumina adaptors, after which a second PCR increased the library yield. The roughly 650 bp TCR product was size-selected on a 2% E-gel SizeSelection system after Ampure bead purification. Library quality was checked on a Bioanalyzer, concentration was measured with Qubit, and libraries were quantified with the Kapa Library Quantification kit before pooling. Paired-end 2 x 150 bp sequencing of the libraries was performed on an Illumina HiSeq 2500. To increase sequence diversity, roughly 24-30% phiX was spiked into each library pool. The original methods were these. The UMI-based MiGEC pipeline processed quality-filtered reads and removed over 80% of raw TCR sequences during error correction. IMGT germline references were used for aligning VDJ genes, and each clonotype was defined as a unique CDR3 amino acid sequence together with its V-J genes. VDJtools evaluated clonal expansion, Shannon diversity and CDR3 relatedness (CalcPairwiseDistances, ClusterSamples); CLCbio workbench built phylogenetic trees. Using coefficient-of-variation modelling across technical triplicates, the study counted a clone as expanded if it had at least 8 unique UMIs. Clones were called with MiXCR by TCRdb after fastp trimmed the public reads at Q25, and only in-frame beta chains were retained. Rows with a matching CDR3 protein are joined into one entry that keeps the most common DNA and genes. These V and J calls derive from TCRdb rather than the authors' analysis. A total of around 83,000 distinct CDR3 sequences appear in this sample, 13% to 15% of them only once. The top ten constitute 6.5% to 8% of the sample.

Blood bank volunteers in Maryland, USA served as the healthy controls. Unsorted PBMC libraries were generated from 2 million PBMCs stored in RNAlater at -80 °C until RNA extraction. PBMCs were separated from peripheral blood using Ficoll-Hypaque density gradient centrifugation and then cryopreserved in liquid nitrogen. The clonotype originates from a woman aged 45 to 65 in good health. The V and J segments used are TRBV7-8 and TRBJ1-1; a stretch of 7 junction bases matches TRBD1. The specimen sequenced was PBMCs. The CDR3 loop reads CASSKKGTADTEAFF. At the DNA level, the sequence is TGTGCCAGCTCTAAAAAAGGGACAGCGGACACTGAAGCTTTCTTT. This CDR3, with the reference TRBV7-8 and TRBJ1-1 proteins standing in past its ends, gives the full variable domain GAGVSQSPRYKVAKRGQDVALRCDPISGHVSLFWYQQALGQGPEFLTYFQNEAQLDKSGLPSDRFFAERPEGSVSTLKIQRTQQEDSAVYLCASSKKGTADTEAFFGQGTRLTVV.